This T cell receptor beta chain was sequenced during a study of vaccination effects on CD4 cells after COVID-19. In the study overall: Post-vaccine sampling took place a median of 72 days after the second dose.

Whole-study results and caveats: Convalescent patients were few in the study, and early post-infection timepoints were absent. After vaccination of healthy people, only 1 of 255 vaccine-induced clones cross-reacted with common cold coronaviruses.

V was clipped by 6 bases and J by 0 bases, with 15 bases between them. CDR3 length equals 15 residues. The germline V gene encodes CDR1 SQVTM and CDR2 ANQGSEA. An approximately ten-day culture period preceded the isolation of CD4+ T cells. It was two doses of either the BNT162b2 or mRNA-1273 vaccine that participants received. Replacing half the medium with IL-2 medium was done on days 3 and 7. On this clone itself: Its antigen is undetermined.

Assay: immunoSEQ multiplex PCR; the TCRdb copy retains only in-frame clones and omits some. This sample has approximately 74,000 clones, with roughly 73% found just once. This receptor was identified in a human donor who received a COVID-19 vaccine. This sequence joins TRBV29-1 and TRBJ2-1; no definite D call. The input for sequencing was CD4+ T cells from PBMCs cultured without peptide, taken after COVID-19 vaccination. CDR3: CSVPSQASSYNEQFF. CDR3 sequence (DNA): TGCAGCGTCCCGTCCCAGGCGAGCTCCTACAATGAGCAGTTCTTC.